This TCR beta chain was captured in a study of high-grade serous ovarian cancer treatment subgroups (dated by TCRdb to the early 2020s). Notes on the research overall: A mean of around 13,000 reads and about 7,500 unique TCR beta rearrangements per sample was generated by sequencing. The study profiled TCR beta repertoires in high-grade serous ovarian cancer patients grouped by complete gross resection or neoadjuvant chemotherapy response under a laparoscopic triage algorithm. The approximately 30-patient cohort included around 10 patients with no residual disease after primary surgery (R0), around 10 excellent NACT responders, and around 10 poor NACT responders. Each patient contributed one primary tumor and two metastatic tumor samples, giving about a hundred samples in total.

According to the germline V gene (reference sequence), CDR1 reads SEHNR and CDR2 reads FQNEAQ. Taken from cysteine to phenylalanine, the CDR3 has 14 residues. Solely the CDR3 DNA is kept, with 42 bases framed from the first base. V lost 5 bases and J lost 3 bases, and the count of bases not matched to a germline gene is 4. Here is what the overall study found, with its caveats: Tumors from the same patient had repertoire similarity ranging from 0.11 to 0.79, while tumors from different patients showed almost no similarity. TCR repertoire analyses focused on CDR3; CDR1 and CDR2 were not analyzed. Spatial information was not captured by bulk tumor TCR sequencing, so insight into HGSC tumor complexity and diversity was limited. Neoantigen level correlated positively with TCR clonal relatedness, and copy number variation and mutation load from whole-genome sequencing showed a positive trend with TCR clonal relatedness.

High-throughput TCR profiling via ImmunoSEQ was performed on the approximately 82 tumor samples. The original pipeline was this. The repertoire diversity metrics included richness (unique productive sequences), clonality, evenness and relatedness, and the Bhattacharyya coefficient was used to measure similarity between samples. Conclusions stayed consistent in a sensitivity analysis that left out TCRs with fewer than two reads. The source is immuneACCESS, and TCRdb retained only in-frame sequences with V and J called. Part of the clones is not carried over; for the studies checked, unresolved V genes explain less than half of this, and the remainder is unexplained. The DNA gave D and trimming, while V, J and clone size come from that table. Present in this sample are 2,800 or so clones, around 79% of which were seen just once. The top ten constitute approximately 8.2% of the sample. This clone was seen more than once but under ten times. What this receptor recognizes is not known. No qualities accompany the bases; no much larger clone lies one base away.

Tumor samples were collected prior to definitive surgery or chemotherapy. The MD Anderson Biospecimen Extraction Resource handled genomic DNA extraction, while the MD Anderson Cancer Genomics Laboratory carried out the TCR sequencing. The chain couples TRBV7-9 to TRBJ2-7; TRBD1 lines up with 10 middle nucleotides. What was sequenced was tumor tissue. The origin of this receptor is a human donor with high-grade serous ovarian cancer. The DNA sequence is TGTGCCAGCAGCAGCCGGGACAGGGGCTACGAGCAGTACTTC. Translated, this is CASSSRDRGYEQYF.